This paragraph covers one T cell receptor beta chain sequence. The antigen remains unidentified. V gave up 3 bases and J gave up 6 bases; unmatched junction bases: 5. CDR1 is MNHEY and CDR2 is SMNVEV in the germline V gene (reference sequence). The CDR3 is made up of 15 amino acids. This entry comes from a study of Ad26.COV2.S vaccination and SARS-CoV-2 variants. Study-level background: The authors gave Ad26.COV2.S intramuscularly, either once or twice 56 days apart.

TCRdb's table, derived via immunoSEQ multiplex PCR, lists solely in-frame clones and lacks some. The profile shows roughly 700,000 clones, about 89% of them singletons. Whole-study results and caveats: Recipients of either vaccine or placebo displayed similar breadth of non-spike TCRs. Spike-specific CD8+ and CD4+ T cell responses reportedly showed substantial breadth after vaccination. Vaccine recipients posted higher spike-specific TCR breadth than their placebo counterparts.

As for treatment: roughly 20 received Ad26.COV2.S at low or high dose, single or two shots; roughly five received placebo; per-sample allocation not given. The investigators took samples on day 63 after the first vaccine or placebo injection. The receptor's source is a person aged 18-60 years who received the Ad26.COV2.S COVID-19 vaccine or a placebo. The material sequenced was peripheral blood, taken in a trial of Ad26.COV2.S vaccine versus placebo. This chain uses TRBV27 with TRBJ2-2; the match to TRBD2 covers 9 bases. Here the CDR3 DNA reads TGTGCCAGCAGTTTGTGGCTAGCGGGACCCGGGGAGCTGTTTTTT. It translates to CASSLWLAGPGELFF.